Sequencing of this T cell receptor beta chain was carried out in a study of cytomegalovirus exposure and HLA in healthy donors. The wider study: There were around 100 million unique TCR beta sequences, drawn from about 190 million T cells, in an earlier analysis. Broader study findings: A cluster of highly shared sequence variants was likely a sequencing artifact.

With 60 Vbeta and 13 Jbeta primers, the PCR was carried out. Data came from immunoSEQ multiplex PCR; TCRdb stores just in-frame clones and leaves some out. The profile shows roughly 190,000 clones, about 10% of them singletons. CDR3 length equals 16 residues. Germline CDR1 MDHEN, CDR2 SYDVKM. Trimming stripped 6 bases from V and 0 bases from J, with 17 bases between. This clone was found a few times. Antigen: not known. The genes are TRBV28 and TRBJ1-1; no clear D. Source material: PBMCs. The sequence came from a woman in her twenties or thirties in good health and CMV-seropositive. DNA for the CDR3: TGTGCCAGCAGCCGATTACTCAGCGGTATGAACACTGAAGCTTTCTTT. Amino acid sequence: CASSRLLSGMNTEAFF.